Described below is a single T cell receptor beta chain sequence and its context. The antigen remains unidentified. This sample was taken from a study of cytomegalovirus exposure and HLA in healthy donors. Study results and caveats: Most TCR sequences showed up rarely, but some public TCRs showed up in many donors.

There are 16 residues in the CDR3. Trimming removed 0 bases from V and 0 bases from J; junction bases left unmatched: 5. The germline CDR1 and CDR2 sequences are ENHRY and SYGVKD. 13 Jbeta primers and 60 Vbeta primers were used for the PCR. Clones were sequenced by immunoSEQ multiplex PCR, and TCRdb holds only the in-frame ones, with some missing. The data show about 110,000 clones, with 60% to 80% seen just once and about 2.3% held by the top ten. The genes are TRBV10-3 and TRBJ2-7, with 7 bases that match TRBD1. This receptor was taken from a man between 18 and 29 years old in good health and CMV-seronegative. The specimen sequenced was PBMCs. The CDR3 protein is CAISESKGTVSYEQYF. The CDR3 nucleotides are TGTGCCATCAGTGAGTCGAAAGGGACAGTCTCCTACGAGCAGTACTTC.